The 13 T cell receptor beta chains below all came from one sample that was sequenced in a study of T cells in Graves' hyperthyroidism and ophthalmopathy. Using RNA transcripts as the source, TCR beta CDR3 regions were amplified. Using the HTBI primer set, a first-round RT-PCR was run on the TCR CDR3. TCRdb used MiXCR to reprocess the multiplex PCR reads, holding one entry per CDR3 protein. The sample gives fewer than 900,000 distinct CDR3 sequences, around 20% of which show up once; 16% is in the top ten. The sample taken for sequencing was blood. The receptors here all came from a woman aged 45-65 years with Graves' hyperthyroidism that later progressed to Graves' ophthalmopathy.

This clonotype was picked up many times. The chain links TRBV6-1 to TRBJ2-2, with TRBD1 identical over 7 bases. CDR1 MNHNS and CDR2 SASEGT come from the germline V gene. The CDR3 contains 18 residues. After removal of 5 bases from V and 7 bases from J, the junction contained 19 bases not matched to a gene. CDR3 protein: CASSSTRDSRSGVGELFF. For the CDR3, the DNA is TGTGCCAGCAGTAGTACCCGGGACAGTCGTTCCGGTGTCGGGGAGCTGTTTTTT.

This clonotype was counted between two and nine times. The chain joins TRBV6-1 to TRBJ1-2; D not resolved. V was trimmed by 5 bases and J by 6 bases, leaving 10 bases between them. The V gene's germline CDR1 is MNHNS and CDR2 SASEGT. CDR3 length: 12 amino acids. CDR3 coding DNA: TGTGCCAGCAGTACGGGAGGCGATGGCTACACCTTC. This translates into CASSTGGDGYTF.

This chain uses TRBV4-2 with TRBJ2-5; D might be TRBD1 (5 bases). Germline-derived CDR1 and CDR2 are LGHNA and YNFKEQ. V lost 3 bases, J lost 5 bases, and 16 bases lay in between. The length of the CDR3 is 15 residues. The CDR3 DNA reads TGTGCCAGCAGCCAGGGTCAGGGCTCCCTGGAGACCCAGTACTTC. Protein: CASSQGQGSLETQYF.

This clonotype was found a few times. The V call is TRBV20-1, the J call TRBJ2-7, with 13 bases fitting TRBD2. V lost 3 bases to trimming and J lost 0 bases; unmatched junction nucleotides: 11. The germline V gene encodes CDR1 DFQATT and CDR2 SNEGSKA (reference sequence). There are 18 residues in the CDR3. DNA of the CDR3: TGCAGTGCTAGTGGGGCGACTAGCGGGGGGTCTGGCTCCTACGAGCAGTACTTC. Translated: CSASGATSGGSGSYEQYF.

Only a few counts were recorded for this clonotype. The CDR3 reads CASSEDGNSPLHF. The CDR3 DNA is TGTGCCAGCAGTGAAGACGGAAATTCACCCCTCCACTTT. The V and J genes are TRBV2 and TRBJ1-6, with D uncertain. The CDR3 contains 13 residues. V lost 1 base and J 7 bases, leaving 5 bases between the germline ends. Per germline, CDR1 SNHLY and CDR2 FYNNEI.

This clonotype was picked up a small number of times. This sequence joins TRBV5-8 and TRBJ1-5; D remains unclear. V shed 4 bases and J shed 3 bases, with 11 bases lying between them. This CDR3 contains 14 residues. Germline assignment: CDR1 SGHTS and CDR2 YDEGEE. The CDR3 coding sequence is TGTGCCAGCAGCGGCCGGGCCTACAATCAGCCCCAGCATTTT. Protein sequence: CASSGRAYNQPQHF.

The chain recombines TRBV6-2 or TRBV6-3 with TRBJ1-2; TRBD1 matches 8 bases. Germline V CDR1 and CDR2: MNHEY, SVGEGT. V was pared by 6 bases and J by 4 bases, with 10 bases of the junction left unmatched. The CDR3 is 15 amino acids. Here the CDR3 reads CASSRGQGGSYGYTF. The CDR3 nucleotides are TGTGCCAGCAGCCGCGGACAGGGAGGCAGCTATGGCTACACCTTC.

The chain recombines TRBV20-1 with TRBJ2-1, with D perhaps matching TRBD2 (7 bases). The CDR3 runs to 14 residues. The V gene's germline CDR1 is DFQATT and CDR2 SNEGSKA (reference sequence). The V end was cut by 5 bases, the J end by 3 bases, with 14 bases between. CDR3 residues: CSAAAGARYNEQFF. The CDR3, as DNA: TGCAGTGCTGCCGCGGGGGCCCGCTACAATGAGCAGTTCTTC.

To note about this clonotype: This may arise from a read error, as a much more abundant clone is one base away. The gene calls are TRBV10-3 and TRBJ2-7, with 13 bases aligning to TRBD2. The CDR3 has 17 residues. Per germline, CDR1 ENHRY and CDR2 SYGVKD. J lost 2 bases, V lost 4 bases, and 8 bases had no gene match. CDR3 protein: CAISVGTSGVLPYEQYF. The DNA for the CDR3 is TGTGCCATCAGTGTTGGGACTAGCGGGGTACTTCCCTACGAGCAGTACTTC.

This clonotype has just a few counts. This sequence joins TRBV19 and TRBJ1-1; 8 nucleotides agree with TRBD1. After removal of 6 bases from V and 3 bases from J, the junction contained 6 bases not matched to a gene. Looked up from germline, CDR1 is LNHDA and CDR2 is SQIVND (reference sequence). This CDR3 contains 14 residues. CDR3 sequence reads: CASRTGGRDTEAFF. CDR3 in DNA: TGTGCCAGTAGAACAGGGGGGCGGGACACTGAAGCTTTCTTT.

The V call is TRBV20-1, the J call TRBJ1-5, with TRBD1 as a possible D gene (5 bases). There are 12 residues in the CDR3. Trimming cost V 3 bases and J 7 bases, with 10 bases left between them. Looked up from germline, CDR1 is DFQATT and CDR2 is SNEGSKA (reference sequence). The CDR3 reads CSASGGGQPQHF. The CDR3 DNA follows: TGCAGTGCTAGCGGGGGTGGCCAGCCCCAGCATTTT.

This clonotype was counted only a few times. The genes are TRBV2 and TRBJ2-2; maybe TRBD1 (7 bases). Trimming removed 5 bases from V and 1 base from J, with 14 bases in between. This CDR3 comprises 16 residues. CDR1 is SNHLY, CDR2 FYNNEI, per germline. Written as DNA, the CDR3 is TGTGCCAGCAGTCATACCAGGGGGGAGAACACCGGGGAGCTGTTTTTT. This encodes CASSHTRGENTGELFF.

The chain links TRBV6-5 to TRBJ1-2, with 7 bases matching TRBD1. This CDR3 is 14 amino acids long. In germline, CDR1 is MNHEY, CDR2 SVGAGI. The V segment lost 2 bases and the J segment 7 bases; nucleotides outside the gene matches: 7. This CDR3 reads CASSYTGDGRGYTF. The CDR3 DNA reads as TGTGCCAGCAGTTACACAGGGGACGGGCGTGGCTACACCTTC.